There are a few counts of the clone carrying this T cell receptor (beta chain). Antigen specificity is unknown. TCRbeta library construction was performed incorporating unique molecular identifiers. Each CDR3 protein is one row after TCRdb ran MiXCR on the PCR reads. The sample shows more than 300,000 distinct CDR3 sequences, around 16% of them seen only once. This entry is derived from a study of T-cell reconstitution after alpha-beta-depleted transplantation in children. General observations from the study: Where alpha-beta T cells came from about two months after transplant was reportedly several hundred expanded graft clones. Elevated TCRbeta diversity at day 60 was traced, in some patients, to surviving recipient T cells and thymic progenitors. One year after transplant, T-cell counts and diversity came mostly from newly produced T cells.

This TCR derives from a male patient between 2 and 10 years old who had a stem cell transplant for acute lymphoblastic leukemia, so the T cells may come from the graft donor. The source material was PBMCs, mostly from graft donor cells, sampled 360 days after TCRalphabeta/CD19-depleted stem cell transplant.

The CDR3 sequence: CASSQTDRAYEQYF. The CDR3 DNA reads TGTGCCAGCAGCCAGACGGACAGGGCTTACGAGCAGTACTTC. This chain joins TRBV14 and TRBJ2-7, with 8 bases aligning to TRBD1. CDR1 SGHDN and CDR2 FVKESK come from the germline V gene. The length of the CDR3 is 14 residues. After removal of 3 bases from V and 4 bases from J, the junction contained 5 bases not matched to a gene.